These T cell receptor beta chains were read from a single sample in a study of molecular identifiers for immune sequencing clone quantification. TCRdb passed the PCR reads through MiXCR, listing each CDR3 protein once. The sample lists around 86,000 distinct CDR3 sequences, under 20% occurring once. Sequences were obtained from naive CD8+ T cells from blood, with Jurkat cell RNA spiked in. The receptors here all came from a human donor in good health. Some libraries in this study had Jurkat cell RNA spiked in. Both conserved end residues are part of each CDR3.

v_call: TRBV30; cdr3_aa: CAWDTGTGVHEQYF
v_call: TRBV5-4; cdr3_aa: CASSLDTGSYSGASVLTF
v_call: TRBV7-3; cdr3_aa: CASSSRDGSYNEQFF
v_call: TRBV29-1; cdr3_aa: CSVEGQDQSHYEQYF
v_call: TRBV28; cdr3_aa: CASSAPGRNTDTQYF
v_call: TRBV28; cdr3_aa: CASTPQGTGANVLTF
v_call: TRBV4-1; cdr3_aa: CASSQGLTSVWGTDTQYF
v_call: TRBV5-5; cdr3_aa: CASSLDMGIFRGPLGDTQYF
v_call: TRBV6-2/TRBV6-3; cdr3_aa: CASSYHPGLAAWGGGELFF
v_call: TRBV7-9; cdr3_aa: CASSPTRGTSGRSADTQYF
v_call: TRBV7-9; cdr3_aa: CASSLFQGYTGELFF
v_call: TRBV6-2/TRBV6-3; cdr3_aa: CASSYWDSEAFF
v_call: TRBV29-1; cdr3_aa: CSVAGTENCEQYF
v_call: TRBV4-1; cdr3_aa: CASSQDTQRSYEQYF
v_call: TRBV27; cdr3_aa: CASRPRGARDTQYF
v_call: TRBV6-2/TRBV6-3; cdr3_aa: CASNPGQGNPSSYNEQFF
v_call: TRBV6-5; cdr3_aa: CASSYWGEWGTDTQYF
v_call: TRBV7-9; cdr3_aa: CASSLGGLGTEAFF